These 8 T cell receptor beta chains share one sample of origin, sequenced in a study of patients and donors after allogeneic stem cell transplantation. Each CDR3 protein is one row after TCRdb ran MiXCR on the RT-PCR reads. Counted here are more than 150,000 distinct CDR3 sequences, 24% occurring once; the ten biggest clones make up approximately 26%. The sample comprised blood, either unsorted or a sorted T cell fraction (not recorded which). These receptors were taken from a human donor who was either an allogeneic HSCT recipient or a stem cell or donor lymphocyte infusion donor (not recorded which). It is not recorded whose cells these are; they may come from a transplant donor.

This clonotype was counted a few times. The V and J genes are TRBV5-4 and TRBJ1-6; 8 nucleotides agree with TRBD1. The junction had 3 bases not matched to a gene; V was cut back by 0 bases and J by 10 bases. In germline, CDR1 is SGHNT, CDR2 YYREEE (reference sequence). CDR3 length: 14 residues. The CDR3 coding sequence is TGTGCCAGCAGCTTGGCGGGACAGGTCTCACCCCTCCACTTT. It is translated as CASSLAGQVSPLHF. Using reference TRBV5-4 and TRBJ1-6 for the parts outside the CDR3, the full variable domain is ETGVTQSPTHLIKTRGQQVTLRCSSQSGHNTVSWYQQALGQGPQFIFQYYREEENGRGNFPPRFSGLQFPNYSSELNVNALELDDSALYLCASSLAGQVSPLHFGNGTRLTVT.

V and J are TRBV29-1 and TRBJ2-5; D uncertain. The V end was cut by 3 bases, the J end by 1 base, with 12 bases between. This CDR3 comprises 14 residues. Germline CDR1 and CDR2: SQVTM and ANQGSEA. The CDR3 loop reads CSVDGFPTQETQYF. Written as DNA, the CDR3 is TGCAGCGTTGATGGTTTTCCTACCCAAGAGACCCAGTACTTC. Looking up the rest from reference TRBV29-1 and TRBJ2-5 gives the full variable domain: SAVISQKPSRDICQRGTSLTIQCQVDSQVTMMFWYRQQPGQSLTLIATANQGSEATYESGFVIDKFPISRPNLTFSTLTVSNMSPEDSSIYLCSVDGFPTQETQYFGPGTRLLVL.

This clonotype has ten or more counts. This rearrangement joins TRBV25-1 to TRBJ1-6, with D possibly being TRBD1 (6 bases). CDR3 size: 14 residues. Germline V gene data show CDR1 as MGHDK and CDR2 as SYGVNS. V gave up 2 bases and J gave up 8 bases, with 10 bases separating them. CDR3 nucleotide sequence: TGTGCCAGCAGTGAAGGGACAAGTTATTCACCCCTCCACTTT. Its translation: CASSEGTSYSPLHF.

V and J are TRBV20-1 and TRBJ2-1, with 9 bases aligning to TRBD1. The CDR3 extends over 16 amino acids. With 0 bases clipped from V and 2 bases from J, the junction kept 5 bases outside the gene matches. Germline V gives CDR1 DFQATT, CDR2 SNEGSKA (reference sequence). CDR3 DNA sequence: TGCAGTGCTAGAGATCCGGGACAGGGTACCTACAATGAGCAGTTCTTC. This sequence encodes CSARDPGQGTYNEQFF.

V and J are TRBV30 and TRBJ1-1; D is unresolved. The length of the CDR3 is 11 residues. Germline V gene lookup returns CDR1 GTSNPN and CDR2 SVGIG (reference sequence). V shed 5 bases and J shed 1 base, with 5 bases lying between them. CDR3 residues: CAWGKNTEAFF. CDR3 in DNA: TGTGCCTGGGGGAAGAACACTGAAGCTTTCTTT.

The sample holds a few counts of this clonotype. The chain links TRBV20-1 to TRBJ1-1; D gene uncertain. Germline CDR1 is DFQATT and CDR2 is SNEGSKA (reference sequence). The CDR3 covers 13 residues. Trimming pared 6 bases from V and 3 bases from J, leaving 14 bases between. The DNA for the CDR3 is TGCAGTGCCGCGGCAGGCACTGACACTGAAGCTTTCTTT. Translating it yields CSAAAGTDTEAFF.

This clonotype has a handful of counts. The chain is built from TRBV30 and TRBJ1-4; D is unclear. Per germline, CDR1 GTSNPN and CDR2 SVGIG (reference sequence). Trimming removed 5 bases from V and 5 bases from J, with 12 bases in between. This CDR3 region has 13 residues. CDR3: CAWAGTDNEKLFF. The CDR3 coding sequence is TGTGCCTGGGCCGGAACGGACAATGAAAAACTGTTTTTT.

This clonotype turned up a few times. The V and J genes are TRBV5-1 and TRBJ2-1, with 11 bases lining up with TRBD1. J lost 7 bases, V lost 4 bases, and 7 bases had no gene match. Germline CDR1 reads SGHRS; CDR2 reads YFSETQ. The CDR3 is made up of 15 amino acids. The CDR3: CASSVGQGALNEQFF. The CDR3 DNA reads TGCGCCAGCAGCGTTGGACAGGGGGCTCTAAATGAGCAGTTCTTC.